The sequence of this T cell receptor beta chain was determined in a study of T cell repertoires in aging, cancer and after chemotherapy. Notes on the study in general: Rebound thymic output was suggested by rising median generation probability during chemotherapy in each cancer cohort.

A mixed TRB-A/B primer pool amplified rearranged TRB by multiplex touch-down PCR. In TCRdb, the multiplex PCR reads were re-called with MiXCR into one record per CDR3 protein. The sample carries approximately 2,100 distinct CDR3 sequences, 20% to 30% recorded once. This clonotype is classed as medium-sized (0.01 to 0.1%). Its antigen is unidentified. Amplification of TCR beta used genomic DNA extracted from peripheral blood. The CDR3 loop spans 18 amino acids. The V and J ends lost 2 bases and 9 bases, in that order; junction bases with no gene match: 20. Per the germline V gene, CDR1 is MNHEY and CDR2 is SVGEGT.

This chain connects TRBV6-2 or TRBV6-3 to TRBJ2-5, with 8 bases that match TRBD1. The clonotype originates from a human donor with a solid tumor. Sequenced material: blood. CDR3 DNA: TGTGCCAGCAGTTACGGGACAGGTCTGGAGAGCCGCCGTCAGGCCCAGTACTTC. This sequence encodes CASSYGTGLESRRQAQYF.